This TCR beta chain was captured in a study of T cell responses to AZD1222 COVID-19 vaccine (dated by TCRdb to 2020 to 2023). With regard to the full study: TCR sequencing covered over 230 trial participants: 200 to 220 given two doses of AZD1222 and approximately 25 given two doses of MenACWY control vaccine. Enrollment into the trials was organized by age into subgroups of 18-55, 56-69 and 70-plus years, and those subgroups contained roughly 150, 30 and 60 TCR-sequenced participants, respectively. What the work shows at the level of the full study, not this receptor alone: Epitopes outside the regions mutated in the B.1.351 and B.1.1.7 variants were reportedly recognized by nearly half of the unique spike-specific TCRs. Because no day 14 peak-response samples were available, repertoires were characterized only after the peak T cell response. Participants were mostly white British, with more females than males. The authors suggested clonal diversity may have been underestimated. Conclusions about previously exposed vaccinees are limited, since just a handful of AZD1222 recipients were seropositive for SARS-CoV-2 at baseline. After two AZD1222 doses, both the breadth and the depth of spike-specific TCRs were significantly higher than at day 0 and than in MenACWY recipients. In the small 56-69-year group, the increase in depth fell short of significance, most likely because of low power. The vaccine-associated CD4 TCRs covered the entire spike protein, and the dominant responses fell in regions 160-218 and 743-854.

The germline V gene encodes CDR1 LGHNA and CDR2 YNFKEQ. V and J lose 1 base and 4 bases, and a span of 8 bases separates them. Counted from cysteine to phenylalanine, this CDR3 has 13 amino acids. The entry retains the CDR3 DNA only, 39 bases that are in frame from base 1. As concerns this clone: Its antigen remains unidentified. Nothing much larger sits one base from this clone, and base qualities are not available.

The CDR3 regions of human TCRbeta chains were analyzed by immunosequencing. The original methods were these. TCRs in the repertoires were compared against a reference library of SARS-CoV-2-specific TCRs that had been generated with the MIRA antigen-specificity platform. Breadth was defined as the fraction of unique TCRs that were SARS-CoV-2-associated, and depth was defined as the fraction of total T cells that were SARS-CoV-2-associated. Using the MIRA data, every spike-specific TCR was mapped to the spike region that the TCR reacted to and assigned to either a CD4 or a CD8 class. Log10-transformed breadth and depth values were compared by one-way ANOVA with Sidak's multiple comparisons tests. Here the immuneACCESS table is served through TCRdb, limited to in-frame sequences with V and J called. Missing clones are a known gap in these copies; in checked studies unresolved V genes cover under half, and the rest lacks a known reason. V, J and clone size reflect that table, while D and trimming were determined from the DNA. The sample yields around 80,000 clones; around four fifths were counted once. Clones ranked in the top ten supply roughly 1.3% of the sample.

In light of the paper, this sample's time point label describes: about 28 days (+/-7) after the second vaccine dose. AZD1222 recipients given second doses at about 4 weeks or at about 12 weeks were pooled, since spike-specific TCR depth and breadth were not found to differ between the two schedules. The vaccinee samples were drawn from two UK trials, COV001 and COV002, one of which was a single-blind randomized controlled phase 2/3 trial testing AZD1222 (ChAdOx1 nCoV-19) in healthy adults. For TCRbeta chain sequencing, PBMC samples from trial participants were taken at day 0 and at day 28 after the second dose.

Specimen: peripheral blood, collected 28 days after the second AZD1222 dose. This sequence uses TRBV4-2 and TRBJ2-7, with no D gene named confidently. This clonotype was obtained from an adult who received the AZD1222 COVID-19 vaccine. The base sequence is TGTGCCAGCAGCCAAGTCACAGAATACGAGCAGTACTTC. Translated, this gives CASSQVTEYEQYF.